Each of the 28 T cell receptor beta chains below was sequenced from the same sample in a study of spatial heterogeneity in lung cancer. These receptors' targets are unknown. TCRdb analysed the 5' RACE reads with MiXCR anew, one entry per CDR3 protein. The table shows more than 15,000 distinct CDR3 sequences, with roughly 6.2% occurring only once. General study points: Higher tumor mutation counts went along with higher counts of expanded intratumoral alpha and beta TCRs.

The time point was: sample taken at primary tumor resection. This sample comprised lung tumor tissue, obtained at surgery. The receptors derive from a male donor with early-stage non-small cell lung cancer.

The chain carries TRBV12-2 and TRBJ2-3; the table's TRBD1 call for D was not verified on the DNA. TRBV12-2 is designated a pseudogene. The CDR3 totals 17 residues. CDR3 in amino acids: CASRLFPGTWSTDTQYF. The CDR3 nucleotides read TGTGCAAGTCGCTTATTCCCAGGGACATGGAGCACAGATACGCAGTATTTT.

The table lists this clonotype with many counts. The V gene is TRBV9, the J gene TRBJ2-3; D is possibly TRBD1 (6 bases). Trimming cost V 3 bases and J 6 bases, with 20 bases left between them. The CDR3 has 16 amino acids. In germline, CDR1 is SGDLS, CDR2 YYNGEE. The CDR3 DNA follows: TGTGCCAGCAGCGCAGGGGCAGCTGACTACTTGGATACGCAGTATTTT. Translated, it gives CASSAGAADYLDTQYF.

This clonotype is labeled as medium-sized. This chain joins TRBV5-6 and TRBJ1-2; D is ambiguous. The CDR3 consists of 15 residues. Trimming took off 6 bases at V and 3 bases at J, with 18 bases between the two ends. From germline, CDR1 is SGHDT and CDR2 YYEEEE. CDR3 sequence: CASILRNSWDYGYTF. CDR3 in DNA: TGTGCCAGCATACTCAGGAATTCCTGGGACTATGGCTACACCTTC.

Many counts were recorded for this clonotype. V is TRBV20-1 and J is TRBJ2-1; D possibly corresponds to TRBD2 (5 bases). The CDR3 spans 12 residues. Germline CDR1 is DFQATT and CDR2 is SNEGSKA (reference sequence). Trimming pared 3 bases from V and 12 bases from J, leaving 15 bases between. CDR3 residues: CSAREDWAVQFF. Here the CDR3 DNA reads TGCAGTGCTAGGGAGGACTGGGCGGTGCAGTTCTTC.

In this sample, this clonotype turned up many times. This chain links TRBV29-1 with TRBJ2-1, with D unclear. The length of the CDR3 is 13 residues. Trimming took off 4 bases at V and 3 bases at J, with 10 bases between the two ends. In germline, CDR1 is SQVTM, CDR2 ANQGSEA. This chain's CDR3 is CSVGATVYNEQFF. The CDR3 DNA sequence: TGCAGCGTTGGGGCAACCGTCTACAATGAGCAGTTCTTC.

V gene TRBV9 combines with J gene TRBJ2-3, with D perhaps matching TRBD2 (6 bases). The V and J ends lost 4 bases and 1 base respectively, with 10 bases between them. CDR3 length equals 14 residues. Looked up from germline, CDR1 is SGDLS and CDR2 is YYNGEE. The CDR3 DNA is TGTGCCAGCAGCCTGGAGGGCCGCACAGATACGCAGTATTTT. Translation gives CASSLEGRTDTQYF. Looking up the rest from reference TRBV9 and TRBJ2-3 gives the full variable domain: DSGVTQTPKHLITATGQRVTLRCSPRSGDLSVYWYQQSLDQGLQFLIQYYNGEERAKGNILERFSAQQFPDLHSELNLSSLELGDSALYFCASSLEGRTDTQYFGPGTRLTVL.

At least ten counts were recorded for this clonotype. This sequence joins TRBV7-2 and TRBJ1-5; a weak D match, TRBD1 (5 bases). CDR1 and CDR2 (germline): SGHTA, FQGNSA. This CDR3 comprises 15 residues. V lost 5 bases and J 1 base, leaving 12 bases between the germline ends. The CDR3 here is CASSRSGGSNQPQHF. The CDR3 nucleotides are TGTGCCAGCAGCCGGTCCGGGGGAAGCAATCAGCCCCAGCATTTT.

This clonotype was seen more than once but under ten times. One junction end disagrees with the germline gene, perhaps due to a read error. This chain connects TRBV5-4 to TRBJ2-3; 14 bases are a match to TRBD2. The germline V gene has CDR1 SGHNT and CDR2 YYREEE (reference sequence). The CDR3 runs to 16 residues. CDR3: CASSPGLAGVNPGGLF. The CDR3 bases are TGTGCCAGCAGCCCGGGACTAGCGGGGGTTAACCCCGGAGGGCTCTTT. Filled out from reference TRBV5-4 and TRBJ2-3, the complete variable domain reads ETGVTQSPTHLIKTRGQQVTLRCSSQSGHNTVSWYQQALGQGPQFIFQYYREEENGRGNFPPRFSGLQFPNYSSELNVNALELDDSALYLCASSPGLAGVNPGGLFGPGTRLTVL.

This clonotype was seen ten or more times. The chain is built from TRBV29-1 and TRBJ2-2; D gene ambiguous. The V gene lost 2 bases and the J gene lost 3 bases, with 10 bases spanning the gap. Germline V gene data show CDR1 as SQVTM and CDR2 as ANQGSEA. This CDR3 is 14 amino acids long. CDR3 residues: CSVEYPPDTGELFF. CDR3 in DNA: TGCAGCGTTGAATATCCGCCGGACACCGGGGAGCTGTTTTTT.

This clonotype has a count of ten or more. The genes are TRBV30 and TRBJ1-5; 7 bases are a match to TRBD1. The CDR3 is 14 residues long. The V segment lost 0 bases and the J segment 5 bases; nucleotides outside the gene matches: 4. CDR1 GTSNPN and CDR2 SVGIG come from the germline V gene (reference sequence). Written as DNA, the CDR3 is TGTGCCTGGAGTGTAATAGGGGGCGATCAGCCCCAGCATTTT. Protein: CAWSVIGGDQPQHF.

This clonotype was found many times. The J gene is TRBJ2-2, the V gene TRBV6-1; 10 nucleotides align to TRBD2. This CDR3 spans 15 amino acids. Germline-derived CDR1 and CDR2 are MNHNS and SASEGT. The J segment lost 13 bases and the V segment lost 1 base, leaving 9 bases of the junction unmatched. The CDR3 DNA sequence: TGTGCCAGCAGTGAAGGGACTAGCGGAGTCAGGGGGCTGTTTTTT. Amino acid sequence: CASSEGTSGVRGLFF.

This clonotype came up a few times. The CDR3 loop reads CASSHPHVGLAGGEQYF. In nucleotides, the CDR3 is TGTGCCAGCAGCCACCCCCACGTCGGCCTAGCAGGTGGCGAGCAGTACTTC. The chain is built from TRBV3-1 and TRBJ2-7; D is perhaps TRBD2 (5 bases). The CDR3 is 17 residues long. The V and J ends lost 3 bases and 6 bases respectively, with 24 bases between them. From germline, CDR1 is LGHDT and CDR2 YNNKEL (reference sequence).

This clonotype was seen many times. V is TRBV29-1 and J is TRBJ2-4, with unresolved D. CDR1 is SQVTM, CDR2 ANQGSEA, per germline. This CDR3 is built from 11 residues. Trimming shortened V by 0 bases and J by 7 bases, and 4 bases separated the two germline ends. The CDR3 DNA reads as TGCAGCGTTGAAGAGATGAACATTCAGTACTTC. Translation: CSVEEMNIQYF.

This clonotype was detected ten times or more. This rearrangement joins TRBV7-2 to TRBJ1-5; D may be TRBD1 (6 bases). CDR1 is SGHTA and CDR2 is FQGNSA in the germline V gene. The V gene lost 3 bases and the J gene lost 0 bases, with 9 bases spanning the gap. The CDR3 is 15 amino acids. This chain's CDR3 is CASSLGGYSNQPQHF. DNA for the CDR3: TGTGCCAGCAGCTTGGGGGGCTATAGCAATCAGCCCCAGCATTTT.

A remark on this clonotype: One base away lies a much larger clone, so this may be a sequencing read error. This chain joins TRBV11-2 and TRBJ2-5; 8 positions agree with TRBD2. The CDR3 spans 15 residues. Per germline, CDR1 SGHAT and CDR2 FQNNGV. The V segment lost 5 bases and the J segment 4 bases; nucleotides outside the gene matches: 9. CDR3 loop: CASSPPGLGLETQYF. In DNA form, the CDR3 reads TGTGCCAGCAGCCCCCCGGGACTAGGGCTAGAGACCCAGTACTTC.

This clonotype was seen at least ten times. This chain connects TRBV11-2 to TRBJ2-3, with a weak D call TRBD1 (5 bases). V gave up 2 bases and J gave up 3 bases, with 15 bases separating them. There are 16 residues in the CDR3. Germline values: CDR1 SGHAT, CDR2 FQNNGV. DNA of the CDR3: TGTGCCAGCAGCTTAACCCCCAGGGCCGGAACAGATACGCAGTATTTT. Protein sequence: CASSLTPRAGTDTQYF. Filled out from reference TRBV11-2 and TRBJ2-3, the complete variable domain reads EAGVAQSPRYKIIEKRQSVAFWCNPISGHATLYWYQQILGQGPKLLIQFQNNGVVDDSQLPKDRFSAERLKGVDSTLKIQPAKLEDSAVYLCASSLTPRAGTDTQYFGPGTRLTVL.

In its sample, this clonotype was seen many times. The chain carries TRBV14 and TRBJ2-5; 7 bases line up with TRBD2. Germline V gene lookup returns CDR1 SGHDN and CDR2 FVKESK. V lost 4 bases, J lost 2 bases, and 4 bases stayed unmatched. The CDR3 runs 14 residues. DNA for the CDR3: TGTGCCAGCAGCCGCGGGGGAGGACAAGAGACCCAGTACTTC. It encodes CASSRGGGQETQYF.

The V gene is TRBV28, the J gene TRBJ2-1, with 7 bases that match TRBD2. This CDR3 contains 15 residues. The germline gives CDR1 MDHEN, CDR2 SYDVKM. Losses at the gene ends were 4 bases for V and 4 bases for J; bases not matched to a gene: 7. DNA of the CDR3: TGTGCCAGCAGTTCGGGCGGGAGCCGATACAATGAGCAGTTCTTC. This translates into CASSSGGSRYNEQFF.

This clonotype was observed a handful of times. The gene calls are TRBV18 and TRBJ2-3, with D hard to call. The CDR3 covers 16 residues. V lost 0 bases and J 1 base, leaving 11 bases between the germline ends. Germline assignment: CDR1 KGHSH and CDR2 LQKENI. The DNA of the CDR3 is TGTGCCAGCTCACCACCGGGATGGGTGGGCACAGATACGCAGTATTTT. It yields the protein CASSPPGWVGTDTQYF. The full variable domain, with the rest looked up from reference TRBV18 and TRBJ2-3, is NAGVMQNPRHLVRRRGQEARLRCSPMKGHSHVYWYRQLPEEGLKFMVYLQKENIIDESGMPKERFSAEFPKEGPSILRIQQVVRGDSAAYFCASSPPGWVGTDTQYFGPGTRLTVL.

This clonotype showed up many times. This chain uses TRBV14 with TRBJ2-3; possibly TRBD1 for D (5 bases). V gave up 0 bases and J gave up 2 bases, with 12 bases separating them. This CDR3 is 16 amino acids long. Germline V gene data show CDR1 as SGHDN and CDR2 as FVKESK. CDR3 residues: CASSQDNRFFTDTQYF. The CDR3 DNA follows: TGTGCCAGCAGCCAAGATAACAGGTTCTTCACAGATACGCAGTATTTT.

This clonotype was seen at least ten times. The genes are TRBV5-4 and TRBJ1-2; maybe TRBD1 (6 bases). CDR3 length equals 13 residues. CDR1 and CDR2 (germline): SGHNT, YYREEE (reference sequence). The V end lost 3 bases, the J end lost 1 base, and 7 bases lay between the germline ends. In DNA form, the CDR3 reads TGTGCCAGCAGCTCAGGGGTTAACTATGGCTACACCTTC. Its translation is CASSSGVNYGYTF. The full variable domain, with the rest looked up from reference TRBV5-4 and TRBJ1-2, is ETGVTQSPTHLIKTRGQQVTLRCSSQSGHNTVSWYQQALGQGPQFIFQYYREEENGRGNFPPRFSGLQFPNYSSELNVNALELDDSALYLCASSSGVNYGYTFGSGTRLTVV.

This clonotype was detected many times. CDR3 bases: TGTGCCAGCAGCTTAAATAGTGATACGAACACCGGGGAGCTGTTTTTT. This sequence encodes CASSLNSDTNTGELFF. The chain joins TRBV7-3 to TRBJ2-2; D remains unclear. The germline V gene encodes CDR1 SGHTA and CDR2 FQGTGA. The CDR3 extends over 16 amino acids. Deletions cut 1 base from V and 0 bases from J, with 9 bases between.

The table lists this clonotype with many counts. This sequence joins TRBV12-3 or TRBV12-4 and TRBJ1-1; perhaps TRBD1 as D (6 bases). CDR3 length equals 12 residues. Trimming left V 1 base short and J 6 bases short, with 6 bases between. CDR3 nucleotide sequence: TGTGCCAGCAGTTTAGGGACAGCTGAAGCTTTCTTT. Translation gives CASSLGTAEAFF.

The table lists this clonotype with a few counts. V is TRBV7-9 and J is TRBJ1-6; a weak D match, TRBD1 (5 bases). Germline assignment: CDR1 SEHNR and CDR2 FQNEAQ (reference sequence). The CDR3 sequence is 16 residues long. V was clipped by 5 bases and J by 4 bases, with 15 bases between them. CDR3 coding DNA: TGTGCCAGCAGCCAAGGGGCAGGCTTTTATAATTCACCCCTCCACTTT. Protein sequence: CASSQGAGFYNSPLHF.

This clonotype occurred many times. The chain couples TRBV4-1 to TRBJ2-7, with D hard to call. Germline assignment: CDR1 MGHRA and CDR2 YSYEKL. This CDR3 spans 15 amino acids. With 4 bases removed from V and 3 bases from J, the gap between germline ends came to 16 bases. CDR3 protein: CASSLGPGSFYEQYF. Here the CDR3 DNA reads TGCGCCAGCAGCCTCGGACCCGGGTCCTTCTACGAGCAGTACTTC.

This clonotype was seen at least ten times. The chain employs TRBV29-1 and TRBJ2-1, with TRBD1 identical over 7 bases. The germline V gene has CDR1 SQVTM and CDR2 ANQGSEA. The CDR3 loop spans 14 amino acids. V trimming: 1 base; J trimming: 5 bases; junction bases outside the gene matches: 5. The CDR3 protein is CSVEAGTADNEQFF. For the CDR3, the DNA is TGCAGCGTTGAAGCTGGGACAGCTGACAATGAGCAGTTCTTC.

This clonotype was detected many times. CDR3: CASSPGQGGTGELFF. The CDR3 DNA sequence: TGTGCCAGCAGCCCCGGACAGGGGGGGACCGGGGAGCTGTTTTTT. This chain uses TRBV7-2 with TRBJ2-2, with 10 bases matching TRBD1. CDR3 length: 15 residues. The V gene's germline CDR1 is SGHTA and CDR2 FQGNSA. Germline trimming cut 5 bases from V and 5 bases from J; bases unmatched to any gene: 5.

Note on this clonotype: A much larger clone differs from this one at a single base, so this may be a read error. This chain joins TRBV4-1 and TRBJ2-1; 8 bases line up with TRBD1. The CDR3 covers 16 residues. Losses at the gene ends were 2 bases for V and 10 bases for J; bases not matched to a gene: 13. Germline V gene sequence: CDR1 MGHRA, CDR2 YSYEKL. This CDR3 reads CASSQILGQADYEQFF. CDR3 bases: TGCGCCAGCAGCCAAATCCTGGGACAGGCTGACTACGAGCAGTTCTTC.